The 16 T cell receptor beta chains reported below all come from one sample, sequenced in a study of CD8 T cells in Susac syndrome. RNA amounts of about 0.5 to 1 ug underwent reverse transcription with random hexamers. TCRdb recomputed calls from the immunoSEQ multiplex PCR reads with MiXCR, one row per CDR3 protein. This sample has 140,000 or so distinct CDR3 sequences, with under 97% found just once. The specimen was CD4+ T cells from PBMCs. These receptors came from a human donor with Susac syndrome.

The chain carries TRBV20-1 and TRBJ1-2; TRBD1 might be the D (6 bases). V dropped 1 base and J dropped 4 bases, with 13 bases sitting between them. This CDR3 is built from 14 residues. CDR1 DFQATT and CDR2 SNEGSKA come from the germline V gene (reference sequence). CDR3 sequence: CSARADRNVYGYTF. The CDR3 region has the DNA TGCAGTGCTAGAGCCGACAGGAACGTCTATGGCTACACCTTC.

This clonotype was picked up a small number of times. The CDR3 sequence is CATSDPTSTDTQYF. The CDR3 bases are TGTGCCACCAGTGATCCGACTAGCACAGATACGCAGTATTTT. The chain employs TRBV24-1 and TRBJ2-3; D is unresolved. CDR1 is KGHDR, CDR2 SFDVKD, per germline. This CDR3 is built from 14 residues. V was trimmed by 3 bases and J by 0 bases, leaving 6 bases between them.

The rearrangement joins TRBV7-3 to TRBJ2-3; either TRBD1 or TRBD2 may supply D (6 bases each). The CDR3 extends over 13 amino acids. The V and J ends lost 5 bases and 6 bases respectively, with 12 bases between them. CDR1 is SGHTA and CDR2 is FQGTGA in the germline V gene. The CDR3 protein is CASSGGRSDTQYF. The CDR3 DNA follows: TGTGCCAGCAGCGGGGGGCGATCGGATACGCAGTATTTT. Full variable domain (missing parts from reference TRBV7-3 and TRBJ2-3): GAGVSQTPSNKVTEKGKYVELRCDPISGHTALYWYRQSLGQGPEFLIYFQGTGAADDSGLPNDRFFAVRPEGSVSTLKIQRTERGDSAVYLCASSGGRSDTQYFGPGTRLTVL.

The chain uses TRBV20-1 and TRBJ2-1, with 9 bases that match TRBD1. V trimming: 0 bases; J trimming: 8 bases; junction bases outside the gene matches: 8. The CDR3 contains 15 residues. CDR1 and CDR2 from the germline V gene are DFQATT and SNEGSKA (reference sequence). This chain's CDR3 is CSARDRGQGKYEQFF. CDR3 DNA: TGCAGTGCTAGAGATCGGGGACAGGGAAAGTATGAGCAGTTCTTC.

The chain links TRBV11-2 to TRBJ2-1; no firm D call. V lost 5 bases and J lost 0, with 11 bases in between. The CDR3 is 15 amino acids. Germline V gene data show CDR1 as SGHAT and CDR2 as FQNNGV. The CDR3 DNA follows: TGTGCCAGCAGCCGACACTACTCCTCCTACAATGAGCAGTTCTTC. This encodes CASSRHYSSYNEQFF.

The chain links TRBV6-6 to TRBJ1-5; D gene uncertain. The CDR3 runs to 12 residues. The germline V gene has CDR1 MNHNY and CDR2 SVGAGI (reference sequence). Trimming took off 6 bases at V and 3 bases at J, with 6 bases between the two ends. CDR3 amino acids: CASSINNQPQHF. CDR3 in DNA: TGTGCCAGCAGCATAAACAATCAGCCCCAGCATTTT.

The V and J genes are TRBV4-1 and TRBJ2-1; D ambiguous. CDR1 is MGHRA and CDR2 is YSYEKL in the germline V gene. The CDR3 loop spans 13 amino acids. Trimming shortened V by 3 bases and J by 2 bases, and 5 bases separated the two germline ends. The CDR3 here is CASSQTTYNEQFF. CDR3 coding DNA: TGCGCCAGCAGCCAGACCACCTACAATGAGCAGTTCTTC.

J is TRBJ1-2 and V is TRBV20-1; 8 nucleotides agree with TRBD1. CDR3 length equals 14 residues. The ends lost 6 bases at V and 5 bases at J; junction bases unmatched: 11. Germline CDR1 is DFQATT and CDR2 is SNEGSKA (reference sequence). Written as DNA, the CDR3 is TGCAGTGCGTCCACAGGGGGGAGCGGGTATGGCTACACCTTC. It translates to CSASTGGSGYGYTF.

This clonotype was recorded once. The chain has TRBV7-9 and TRBJ2-5; 8 bases fit TRBD1. V was clipped by 4 bases and J by 4 bases; unmatched bases: 8. The CDR3 consists of 15 residues. The germline V gene encodes CDR1 SEHNR and CDR2 FQNEAQ (reference sequence). The CDR3 region is CASSSDAGGPETQYF. Here the CDR3 DNA reads TGTGCCAGCAGCTCGGACGCAGGGGGCCCAGAGACCCAGTACTTC.

The gene calls are TRBV20-1 and TRBJ2-1; D perhaps matches TRBD2 (5 bases). CDR1 DFQATT and CDR2 SNEGSKA come from the germline V gene (reference sequence). The CDR3 is 14 residues long. Trimming removed 6 bases at V and 0 bases at J, with 12 bases between. CDR3 residues: CSANPRGSYNEQFF. The CDR3 DNA reads TGCAGTGCAAACCCTCGGGGCTCCTACAATGAGCAGTTCTTC.

The rearrangement links TRBV7-9 to TRBJ2-5, with TRBD2 matching 8 bases. V lost 6 bases, J lost 4 bases, and 7 bases stayed unmatched. Germline assignment: CDR1 SEHNR and CDR2 FQNEAQ (reference sequence). The CDR3 totals 14 residues. The CDR3 region has the DNA TGTGCCAGCAGACCCGACACTAGCGGAGAGACCCAGTACTTC. This gives the protein CASRPDTSGETQYF. The whole variable domain, remainder taken from reference TRBV7-9 and TRBJ2-5, is DTGVSQNPRHKITKRGQNVTFRCDPISEHNRLYWYRQTLGQGPEFLTYFQNEAQLEKSRLLSDRFSAERPKGSFSTLEIQRTEQGDSAMYLCASRPDTSGETQYFGPGTRLLVL.

In this sample, this clonotype turned up a few times. Here the CDR3 reads CASSQVRETQYF. The CDR3 region has the DNA TGTGCCAGCAGCCAAGTTCGAGAGACCCAGTACTTC. V is TRBV3-1 and J is TRBJ2-5; no clear D gene. The V and J ends lost 1 base and 4 bases respectively, with 4 bases between them. Germline CDR1 is LGHDT and CDR2 is YNNKEL (reference sequence). This CDR3 region has 12 residues.

The V call is TRBV13, the J call TRBJ1-2; D is ambiguous. V was pared by 6 bases and J by 5 bases, with 16 bases between. The CDR3 totals 14 residues. From germline, CDR1 is PRHDT and CDR2 FYEKMQ (reference sequence). The CDR3 DNA is TGTGCCAGCAGATCGGTGGGGAGTCAGTATGGCTACACCTTC. Residues: CASRSVGSQYGYTF.

V usage is TRBV5-1 and J usage is TRBJ2-1; TRBD1 matches 8 bases. Germline loops: CDR1 SGHRS, CDR2 YFSETQ. J was trimmed by 4 bases and V by 4 bases; bases with no gene match: 7. The CDR3 runs to 15 residues. The CDR3 nucleotides are TGCGCCAGCAGCCCGGGGACAGGCCGATACAATGAGCAGTTCTTC. Its protein is CASSPGTGRYNEQFF.

V is TRBV7-2 and J is TRBJ2-2; D gene ambiguous. The V end was cut by 1 base, the J end by 5 bases, with 11 bases between. CDR1 is SGHTA and CDR2 is FQGNSA in the germline V gene. The CDR3 is 15 amino acids. CDR3 nucleotide sequence: TGTGCCAGCAGCTTAGGAGCCAGTGTGACCGGGGAGCTGTTTTTT. The encoded protein is CASSLGASVTGELFF.

This chain joins TRBV10-3 and TRBJ1-1; D is possibly TRBD1 (5 bases). Trimming shortened V by 4 bases and J by 1 base, and 7 bases separated the two germline ends. This CDR3 contains 13 residues. CDR1 is ENHRY, CDR2 SYGVKD, per germline. The CDR3 region is CAISGTKNTEAFF. The CDR3 bases are TGTGCCATCAGTGGGACAAAGAACACTGAAGCTTTCTTT.